The 14 T cell receptor beta chains below come from one sample, sequenced in a study of T cell responses to AZD1222 COVID-19 vaccine. The protocol was immunoSEQ multiplex PCR, while the TCRdb copy is restricted to in-frame clones and leaves out a portion. Of 150,000 or so clones in the sample, around nine tenths were seen once. Source: peripheral blood, taken on day 0 of AZD1222 vaccination. The receptor set was obtained from an adult in good health.

This clone was seen more than once but under ten times. The chain is built from TRBV6-1 and TRBJ2-7, with D hard to call. V lost 3 bases and J lost 2, with 11 bases in between. The CDR3 totals 14 residues. Germline CDR1 is MNHNS and CDR2 is SASEGT. As DNA, the CDR3 is TGTGCCAGCAGTGATGGGGTGGGTACCTACGAGCAGTACTTC. Translation gives CASSDGVGTYEQYF.

The rearrangement uses TRBV25-1 and TRBJ1-4; 7 bases match TRBD1. This CDR3 has 11 residues. J gave up 12 bases and V 6 bases, and 4 bases lay outside the gene matches. Germline V lookup: CDR1 MGHDK, CDR2 SYGVNS. The CDR3 loop reads CASRETGELFF. CDR3 bases: TGTGCCAGCAGAGAAACAGGGGAACTGTTTTTT. The entire variable domain, with the rest obtained from reference TRBV25-1 and TRBJ1-4, is as follows: EADIYQTPRYLVIGTGKKITLECSQTMGHDKMYWYQQDPGMELHLIHYSYGVNSTEKGDLSSESTVSRIRTEHFPLTLESARPSHTSQYLCASRETGELFFGSGTQLSVL.

In its sample, this clone was seen a few times. The rearrangement links TRBV5-6 to TRBJ2-1; the match to TRBD2 covers 9 bases. J gave up 6 bases and V 4 bases, and 8 bases lay outside the gene matches. This CDR3 spans 15 amino acids. Germline assignment: CDR1 SGHDT and CDR2 YYEEEE. The CDR3, as DNA: TGTGCCAGCAGCCCTCCCTTGCGGGAGGGCAATGAGCAGTTCTTC. Translated, it gives CASSPPLREGNEQFF.

The rearrangement links TRBV9 to TRBJ1-3, with D uncertain. Germline lookup yields CDR1 SGDLS and CDR2 YYNGEE. The CDR3 has 12 amino acids. Trimming stripped 2 bases from V and 8 bases from J, with 8 bases between. The CDR3, as DNA: TGTGCCAGCAGCGTCCCTTCCGACACCATATATTTT. Translated, it gives CASSVPSDTIYF.

The chain employs TRBV28 and TRBJ1-6, with D hard to call. Trimming took off 4 bases at V and 9 bases at J, with 16 bases between the two ends. Germline CDR1 and CDR2: MDHEN and SYDVKM. This CDR3 region has 15 residues. Here the CDR3 DNA reads TGTGCCAGCAGTTACGGACGGAGTACGAGTTCACCCCTCCACTTT. Translating gives CASSYGRSTSSPLHF.

The J gene is TRBJ1-1, the V gene TRBV18; D is uncertain. The CDR3 contains 12 residues. The germline CDR1 and CDR2 sequences are KGHSH and LQKENI. The ends were cut back, 4 bases at V and 7 bases at J, with 10 bases in the middle. Here the CDR3 DNA reads TGTGCCAGCTCACGTGACGAGGTTGAAGCTTTCTTT. As protein: CASSRDEVEAFF.

The chain joins TRBV7-2 to TRBJ1-5; no definite D call. Trimming cost V 6 bases and J 0 bases, with 12 bases left between them. This CDR3 contains 15 residues. The germline V gene encodes CDR1 SGHTA and CDR2 FQGNSA. The CDR3 loop is CASRPQATSNQPQHF. The CDR3 coding sequence is TGTGCCAGCAGACCCCAGGCGACTAGCAATCAGCCCCAGCATTTT.

V gene TRBV21-1 combines with J gene TRBJ2-5; the table's D call of TRBD1 was not tested on the DNA. TRBV21-1 is assigned pseudogene status. This CDR3 spans 17 amino acids. The CDR3 bases are TGTGCCAGCAGCAAAGGGGGGACAGGGTGGAGGGAAGAGACCCAGTACTTC. Protein sequence: CASSKGGTGWREETQYF.

This chain uses TRBV30 with TRBJ2-2, with D possibly TRBD1 on 6 matching bases. The germline CDR1 and CDR2 sequences are GTSNPN and SVGIG (reference sequence). The CDR3 consists of 14 residues. V lost 0 bases and J lost 7, with 12 bases in between. The CDR3 loop is CAWSVNRVGGELFF. DNA of the CDR3: TGTGCCTGGAGTGTGAACAGGGTGGGCGGGGAGCTGTTTTTT. Full variable domain (outside the CDR3, taken from reference TRBV30 and TRBJ2-2): SQTIHQWPATLVQPVGSPLSLECTVEGTSNPNLYWYRQAAGRGLQLLFYSVGIGQISSEVPQNLSASRPQDRQFILSSKKLLLSDSGFYLCAWSVNRVGGELFFGEGSRLTVL.

The rearrangement joins TRBV6-5 to TRBJ1-1; D is undetermined. Looked up from germline, CDR1 is MNHEY and CDR2 is SVGAGI. Trimming removed 0 bases at V and 7 bases at J, with 15 bases between. There are 15 residues in the CDR3. The CDR3 DNA reads as TGTGCCAGCAGTTACTCGGGAGGGCGAGTTGGTGAAGCTTTCTTT. Encoded protein: CASSYSGGRVGEAFF.

The chain has TRBV7-2 and TRBJ2-3; 10 bases match TRBD2. Trimming at V came to 2 bases and at J to 4 bases, leaving 3 bases not matched to a gene. The CDR3 contains 15 residues. CDR1 SGHTA and CDR2 FQGNSA come from the germline V gene. CDR3 DNA sequence: TGTGCCAGCAGCTTATATCTAGCGGGGGCAGATACGCAGTATTTT. This sequence encodes CASSLYLAGADTQYF.

This clone appeared a single time. The V call is TRBV6-5, the J call TRBJ1-1; D is uncertain. This CDR3 is 15 amino acids long. V shed 0 bases and J shed 3 bases, with 11 bases lying between them. The germline V gene has CDR1 MNHEY and CDR2 SVGAGI. The CDR3 loop reads CASSYSEGGYTEAFF. The CDR3 DNA follows: TGTGCCAGCAGTTACTCAGAGGGCGGGTACACTGAAGCTTTCTTT.

The chain employs TRBV28 and TRBJ2-4; TRBD2 matches 7 bases. J lost 5 bases, V lost 6 bases, and 10 bases had no gene match. Looked up from germline, CDR1 is MDHEN and CDR2 is SYDVKM. The CDR3 has 15 residues. The CDR3 DNA is TGTGCCAGCAGCTCCCGAGGGAGGGGAGAAAACATTCAGTACTTC. The encoded protein is CASSSRGRGENIQYF.

This clone was found a few times. The chain links TRBV20-1 to TRBJ1-1; D ambiguous. The V and J ends lost 3 bases and 4 bases respectively, with 12 bases between them. This CDR3 region has 13 residues. CDR1 is DFQATT and CDR2 is SNEGSKA in the germline V gene (reference sequence). CDR3 amino acids: CSASRHPGTEAFF. In DNA form, the CDR3 reads TGCAGTGCTAGTCGGCACCCCGGCACTGAAGCTTTCTTT.